The 21 T cell receptor beta chains given below trace back to one sample, sequenced in a study of T cell repertoires in cytomegalovirus infection. MiXCR, applied by TCRdb to the reads, yields one record per CDR3 protein. This table holds hundreds of thousands of distinct CDR3 sequences, less than 25% found once. Source material: CD8+ T cells from PBMCs. These receptors originate from a human donor in good health (CMV status not recorded). Some clones in this sample may be carry-over from other donors' samples.

As regards this clonotype: This could be a read error, since a much larger clone is one nucleotide away. This chain uses TRBV12-3 or TRBV12-4 with TRBJ1-1, with a tentative D call TRBD1 (6 bases). The CDR3 runs to 12 residues. CDR3 amino acids: CVSTPGAVEAFF. The CDR3 nucleotides read TGTGTCAGCACCCCGGGGGCTGTTGAAGCTTTCTTT.

This clonotype was counted between two and nine times. This rearrangement joins TRBV29-1 to TRBJ2-2; TRBD1 is a possible D gene (6 bases). Deletions cut 6 bases from V and 5 bases from J, with 13 bases between. The CDR3 is 13 amino acids. CDR1 is SQVTM and CDR2 is ANQGSEA in the germline V gene. DNA for the CDR3: TGCAGCGTCGCAACAGGGTTTACCGGGGAGCTGTTTTTT. Translating gives CSVATGFTGELFF.

The chain uses TRBV6-5 and TRBJ1-1; tentatively, D is TRBD1 (5 bases). Germline V gene sequence: CDR1 MNHEY, CDR2 SVGAGI. The CDR3 runs to 14 residues. V was cut by 3 bases and J by 3 bases, with 11 bases left in between. CDR3 in DNA: TGTGCCAGCAGTTATAATTGGGGGGACACTGAAGCTTTCTTT. Amino acids: CASSYNWGDTEAFF.

This clonotype was counted ten times or more. The V and J genes are TRBV6-5 and TRBJ1-5, with D hard to call. This CDR3 has 14 residues. With 3 bases removed from V and 1 base from J, the gap between germline ends came to 7 bases. Germline V CDR1 and CDR2: MNHEY, SVGAGI. The CDR3 loop reads CASSYRASNQPQHF. Written as DNA, the CDR3 is TGTGCCAGCAGTTATCGGGCCAGCAATCAGCCCCAGCATTTT.

This clonotype was seen a few times. CDR3 DNA sequence: TGTGCCAGCGCGCCCGGGACAAATGGAAACACCATATATTTT. It is translated as CASAPGTNGNTIYF. The V call is TRBV28, the J call TRBJ1-3; possibly TRBD1 for D (6 bases). Germline values: CDR1 MDHEN, CDR2 SYDVKM. This CDR3 spans 14 amino acids. V lost 8 bases and J lost 3, with 14 bases in between.

The gene calls are TRBV29-1 and TRBJ1-2; a weak D match, TRBD1 (5 bases). Germline loops: CDR1 SQVTM, CDR2 ANQGSEA. V lost 2 bases to trimming and J lost 2 bases, with 12 bases between them. This CDR3 spans 14 amino acids. The CDR3 DNA is TGCAGCGTTGAACTTGTAGGGGACAACTATGGCTACACCTTC. Translating gives CSVELVGDNYGYTF. The entire variable domain, with the rest obtained from reference TRBV29-1 and TRBJ1-2, is as follows: SAVISQKPSRDICQRGTSLTIQCQVDSQVTMMFWYRQQPGQSLTLIATANQGSEATYESGFVIDKFPISRPNLTFSTLTVSNMSPEDSSIYLCSVELVGDNYGYTFGSGTRLTVV.

As concerns this clonotype: This may arise from a read error, as a much more abundant clone is one base away. This sequence joins TRBV7-2 and TRBJ1-5; D may be TRBD1 (5 bases). The germline V and J ends were trimmed by 3 bases and 3 bases, with 12 bases remaining between them. Germline CDR1 reads SGHTA; CDR2 reads FQGNSA. The CDR3 extends over 15 amino acids. The CDR3 sequence: CASSLKRGLNQPQHF. In DNA form, the CDR3 reads TGTGCCAGCAGCTTGAAGAGGGGACTCAATCAGCCCCAGCATTTT.

At least ten counts were recorded for this clonotype. The chain has TRBV7-8 and TRBJ2-7; tentatively, D is TRBD2 (6 bases). The CDR3 consists of 14 residues. Germline assignment: CDR1 SGHVS and CDR2 FQNEAQ. Trimming removed 5 bases at V and 4 bases at J, with 15 bases between. The CDR3 loop is CASSTQPSGYEQYV. In DNA form, the CDR3 reads TGTGCCAGCAGCACCCAGCCCAGCGGGTACGAGCAGTACGTC.

This clonotype has a handful of counts. The chain links TRBV15 to TRBJ1-1; tentative D call: TRBD1 (6 bases). Per the germline V gene, CDR1 is LNHNV and CDR2 is YYDKDF (reference sequence). V was cut by 0 bases and J by 3 bases, with 11 bases left in between. CDR3 length: 15 amino acids. The CDR3 DNA is TGTGCCACCAGCAGAGATAGGAGACAGGACACTGAAGCTTTCTTT. It specifies CATSRDRRQDTEAFF.

This clonotype was seen a handful of times. This rearrangement joins TRBV7-9 to TRBJ2-5; weak D call: TRBD1 (6 bases). There are 14 residues in the CDR3. Trimming left V 2 bases short and J 5 bases short, with 12 bases between. Germline CDR1 SEHNR, CDR2 FQNEAQ (reference sequence). CDR3 amino acids: CASSLKGDLETQYF. In DNA, the CDR3 is TGTGCCAGCAGCTTAAAGGGGGATCTCGAGACCCAGTACTTC.

The chain carries TRBV20-1 and TRBJ2-2; TRBD1 agrees at 8 bases. V shed 5 bases and J 4 bases; nucleotides not matched to a gene: 3. Germline V gene sequence: CDR1 DFQATT, CDR2 SNEGSKA (reference sequence). The CDR3 consists of 13 residues. CDR3 coding DNA: TGCAGTGCTTACGACAGGGGCACCGGGGAGCTGTTTTTT. This encodes CSAYDRGTGELFF.

This clonotype was seen only a few times. This chain joins TRBV19 and TRBJ2-7; D not certain. The CDR3 loop spans 14 amino acids. Germline loops: CDR1 LNHDA, CDR2 SQIVND (reference sequence). Between the trimmed V and J ends, which lost 4 bases and 2 bases, there was a span of 12 bases. CDR3 sequence: CASSTGQNTYEQYF. The CDR3 DNA reads as TGTGCCAGTAGTACAGGTCAGAATACCTACGAGCAGTACTTC.

The CDR3 DNA reads as TGTGCCAGCAGCTCGACAGGGATGAGGGATCAGCCCCAGCATTTT. The encoded protein is CASSSTGMRDQPQHF. The chain is built from TRBV7-4 and TRBJ1-5; 7 bases align to TRBD1. Germline values: CDR1 SGHVT, CDR2 SQSDAQ. Trimming at V came to 4 bases and at J to 5 bases, leaving 8 bases not matched to a gene. This CDR3 has 15 residues.

This clonotype has ten or more counts. This sequence joins TRBV12-5 and TRBJ2-1, with D maybe TRBD2 (7 bases). The CDR3 runs to 14 residues. The V and J ends lost 6 bases and 6 bases respectively, with 15 bases between them. Germline V gene lookup returns CDR1 LGHNT and CDR2 FRNRAP. The CDR3 nucleotides read TGTGCTAGTGGCCCTTGGGCGGGGGCCAATGAGCAGTTCTTC. Its protein product is CASGPWAGANEQFF.

This clonotype was detected many times. The chain couples TRBV4-1 to TRBJ2-2; unclear D gene. This CDR3 comprises 14 residues. V lost 0 bases to trimming and J lost 5 bases, with 7 bases between them. The germline gives CDR1 MGHRA, CDR2 YSYEKL. The CDR3 region is CASSQDLGTGELFF. In nucleotides, the CDR3 is TGCGCCAGCAGCCAAGATTTGGGGACCGGGGAGCTGTTTTTT.

The table lists this clonotype with many counts. The V gene is TRBV7-2, the J gene TRBJ2-1, with TRBD2 matching 7 bases. This CDR3 is 15 amino acids long. Germline CDR1 is SGHTA and CDR2 is FQGNSA. Trimming at V came to 4 bases and at J to 4 bases, leaving 7 bases not matched to a gene. This CDR3 is CASSSTGGLYNEQFF. The CDR3 nucleotides read TGTGCCAGCAGCTCCACGGGGGGACTTTACAATGAGCAGTTCTTC.

This clonotype was counted only a few times. The V and J genes are TRBV6-2 or TRBV6-3 and TRBJ2-5; 7 nucleotides align to TRBD1. J was trimmed by 2 bases and V by 6 bases; bases with no gene match: 6. The CDR3 sequence is 14 residues long. Per the germline V gene, CDR1 is MNHEY and CDR2 is SVGEGT. In nucleotides, the CDR3 is TGTGCCAGCAGGAGACCGGGACAGCAAGAGACCCAGTACTTC. Protein sequence: CASRRPGQQETQYF.

The genes are TRBV24-1 and TRBJ2-3; D is ambiguous. Germline CDR1 and CDR2: KGHDR and SFDVKD. V gave up 5 bases and J gave up 5 bases, with 4 bases separating them. This CDR3 region has 11 residues. The DNA of the CDR3 is TGTGCCACCAGTGTGCTAGATACGCAGTATTTT. Residues: CATSVLDTQYF.

This clonotype was detected only a few times. The chain recombines TRBV9 with TRBJ2-1; 8 positions agree with TRBD2. With V trimmed by 6 bases and J by 5 bases, 10 bases remained unmatched. The germline CDR1 and CDR2 sequences are SGDLS and YYNGEE. The CDR3 length is 15 residues. The CDR3 protein is CASTSGGGQNNEQFF. CDR3 DNA: TGTGCCAGCACCTCCGGGGGGGGGCAGAACAATGAGCAGTTCTTC. The full variable domain, its missing parts supplied by reference TRBV9 and TRBJ2-1, is DSGVTQTPKHLITATGQRVTLRCSPRSGDLSVYWYQQSLDQGLQFLIQYYNGEERAKGNILERFSAQQFPDLHSELNLSSLELGDSALYFCASTSGGGQNNEQFFGPGTRLTVL.

This clonotype was detected many times. The chain recombines TRBV7-9 with TRBJ2-1; 14 positions match TRBD2. Germline CDR1 and CDR2: SEHNR and FQNEAQ (reference sequence). The trim removed 4 bases at V and 0 bases at J, leaving 11 bases unmatched. The CDR3 has 20 amino acids. The DNA of the CDR3 is TGTGCCAGCAGCTCCGGGACTAGCGGGGGAACACGGAGCTCCTACAATGAGCAGTTCTTC. Translating it yields CASSSGTSGGTRSSYNEQFF.

This rearrangement joins TRBV12-3 or TRBV12-4 to TRBJ1-2; D not certain. V lost 5 bases, J lost 8 bases, and 12 bases lay in between. This CDR3 has 12 amino acids. The CDR3 DNA reads as TGTGCCAGCAGTCCCGACGGTCAGGGCTACACCTTC. Its translation: CASSPDGQGYTF.